This paragraph reports one T cell receptor beta chain. Produced via immunoSEQ multiplex PCR; TCRdb's table is partial and in-frame only. The sample yields 75,000 to 90,000 clones, 86% seen once. The data were taken from a study of T cell responses to AZD1222 COVID-19 vaccine. This CDR3 spans 14 amino acids. The V gene's germline CDR1 is MGHRA and CDR2 YSYEKL. Trimming pared 6 bases from V and 6 bases from J, leaving 17 bases between. This chain joins TRBV4-1 and TRBJ1-2; maybe TRBD1 (5 bases). Sequences were derived from peripheral blood, sampled on day 0 of AZD1222 vaccination. This clonotype was sampled from an adult in good health. CDR3 sequence reads: CASSRDLGSDGYTF. The DNA for the CDR3 is TGCGCCAGCAGTCGGGACCTAGGATCGGATGGCTACACCTTC.